The rows below give T cell receptor beta chains drawn from one sample of a study of blood T cell repertoires in COVID-19. Generated by immunoSEQ multiplex PCR, the TCRdb table keeps only in-frame clones and is missing some. Among over 300,000 clones listed, around 89% were seen once. Specimen: peripheral blood. These receptors all come from a man aged 35-49 years with acute or convalescent COVID-19. The CDR3 runs from the conserved cysteine through the conserved F or W. A D gene is named only where the DNA matches it firmly. The size of a clone is reported for some rows only, either as once, few or many, or as a class for expanded clones.

d_call j_call v_call clone_size cdr3_aa cdr3_nt
NA TRBJ2-1 TRBV19 few CASSIRSYEQFF TGTGCCAGTAGTATCCGGTCGTATGAGCAGTTCTTC
TRBD1 TRBJ2-7 TRBV27 NA CASSLTGGVDEQYF TGTGCCAGCAGTTTGACAGGGGGTGTCGACGAGCAGTACTTC
NA TRBJ1-2 TRBV28 NA CASSLGAYGYTF TGTGCCAGCAGTTTAGGAGCCTATGGCTACACCTTC
TRBD1 TRBJ2-7 TRBV6-2/TRBV6-3 few CASSGPGTGGYEQYF TGTGCCAGCAGCGGACCCGGGACAGGGGGCTACGAGCAGTACTTC
NA TRBJ2-4 TRBV5-1 once CASSLYARLAKNIQYF TGCGCCAGCAGCTTGTATGCGCGACTAGCCAAAAACATTCAGTACTTC
NA TRBJ2-7 TRBV7-8 NA CASSLYGSRDEQYF TGTGCCAGCAGCTTATACGGGTCCCGGGACGAGCAGTACTTC
NA TRBJ2-4 TRBV5-5 once CASSLVRQGLAKNIQYF TGTGCCAGCAGCTTGGTGCGTCAGGGGCTAGCCAAAAACATTCAGTACTTC
NA TRBJ1-2 TRBV2 NA CASSEATGYYGYTF TGTGCCAGCAGTGAAGCAACAGGGTACTATGGCTACACCTTC
NA TRBJ1-1 TRBV6-5 NA CANSEVGRMNTEAFF TGTGCCAACTCTGAGGTGGGGCGGATGAACACTGAAGCTTTCTTT
TRBD2 TRBJ2-1 TRBV3-1/TRBV3-2 NA CASSQDRLAGGPEQFF TGTGCCAGCAGCCAAGATAGACTAGCGGGGGGGCCTGAGCAGTTCTTC
NA TRBJ2-7 TRBV11-3 NA CASSSTGSEQYF TGTGCCAGCAGCTCTACAGGATCCGAGCAGTACTTC
TRBD1 TRBJ1-2 TRBV5-1 NA CASSQRRQGDYGYTF TGCGCCAGCAGCCAGCGACGACAGGGGGACTATGGCTACACCTTC
TRBD2 TRBJ2-7 TRBV5-1 NA CASSPSVLADEQYF TGCGCCAGCAGCCCGTCGGTTCTAGCGGACGAGCAGTACTTC
TRBD1 TRBJ2-2 TRBV6-5 few CASIRDRNTGELFF TGTGCCAGCATACGGGACAGGAACACCGGGGAGCTGTTTTTT
NA TRBJ1-4 TRBV29-1 NA CSVLREWGEKLFF TGCAGCGTTCTCAGGGAATGGGGTGAAAAACTGTTTTTT
NA TRBJ1-1 TRBV2 few CASSGGENTEAFF TGTGCCAGCAGTGGGGGAGAGAACACTGAAGCTTTCTTT
TRBD1 TRBJ1-1 TRBV11-2 NA CASSPDRGLEAFF TGTGCCAGCAGTCCCGACAGGGGGCTTGAAGCTTTCTTT
TRBD1 TRBJ1-1 TRBV12-5 few CASGLEQGEAFF TGTGCTAGTGGTTTGGAACAGGGGGAAGCTTTCTTT
NA TRBJ2-1 TRBV30 NA CAWRLRARNEQFF TGTGCCTGGAGGTTGAGGGCGCGCAATGAGCAGTTCTTC
NA TRBJ1-2 TRBV28 NA CASSTDMNYGYTF TGTGCCAGCAGTACCGACATGAACTATGGCTACACCTTC
TRBD1 TRBJ1-2 TRBV6-5 NA CASGRGSLGYTF TGTGCCAGCGGCAGGGGGTCCCTTGGCTACACCTTC
TRBD2 TRBJ2-5 TRBV13 NA CASSFGLDQETQYF TGTGCCAGCAGCTTCGGACTAGACCAAGAGACCCAGTACTTC
TRBD1 TRBJ1-2 TRBV2 NA CASSESRQGGYTF TGTGCCAGCAGTGAATCCCGACAGGGCGGCTACACCTTC
NA TRBJ2-7 TRBV27 NA CASSLAGPYEQYF TGTGCCAGCAGTTTAGCGGGCCCCTACGAGCAGTACTTC
TRBD2 TRBJ2-1 TRBV9 once CASSVGTSGRPYNEQFF TGTGCCAGCAGCGTAGGGACTAGCGGGAGACCCTACAATGAGCAGTTCTTC
TRBD1 TRBJ1-3 TRBV5-4 NA CASSSLRDRGNTIYF TGTGCCAGCAGCTCGCTCCGGGACAGGGGAAACACCATATATTTT
TRBD2 TRBJ2-7 TRBV19 NA CASALAGDSYEQYF TGTGCCAGTGCACTAGCGGGGGATAGTTACGAGCAGTACTTC
NA TRBJ2-1 TRBV9 NA CASSTTPGFNEQFF TGTGCCAGCAGCACTACGCCAGGGTTCAATGAGCAGTTCTTC
TRBD1 TRBJ1-2 TRBV14 NA CASSQDPDLDRDYGYTF TGTGCCAGCAGCCAAGATCCCGACCTGGACAGGGACTATGGCTACACCTTC
TRBD1 TRBJ1-2 TRBV28 NA CASSRGAGEVGYTF TGTGCCAGCAGCAGGGGGGCCGGGGAGGTAGGCTACACCTTC
TRBD1 TRBJ1-6 TRBV19 NA CASSMGARGFSPLHF TGTGCCAGTAGTATGGGGGCCAGGGGGTTCTCACCCCTCCACTTT
TRBD1 TRBJ2-7 TRBV7-9 NA CASSLQPGQGHEQYF TGTGCCAGCAGCTTACAGCCGGGACAGGGCCACGAGCAGTACTTC
TRBD2 TRBJ2-1 TRBV9 NA CAASPSGDSYNEQFF TGTGCCGCCTCCCCTAGCGGCGATTCCTACAATGAGCAGTTCTTC